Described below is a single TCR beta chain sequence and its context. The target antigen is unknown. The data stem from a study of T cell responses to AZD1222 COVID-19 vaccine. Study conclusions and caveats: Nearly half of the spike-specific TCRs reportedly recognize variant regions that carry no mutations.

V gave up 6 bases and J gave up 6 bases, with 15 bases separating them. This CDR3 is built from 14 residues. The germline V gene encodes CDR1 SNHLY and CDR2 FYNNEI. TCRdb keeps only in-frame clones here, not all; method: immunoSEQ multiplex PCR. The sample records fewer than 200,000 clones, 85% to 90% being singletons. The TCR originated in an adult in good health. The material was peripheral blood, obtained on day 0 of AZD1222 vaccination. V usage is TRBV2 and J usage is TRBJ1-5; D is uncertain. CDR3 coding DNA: TGTGCCAGCAGCGCGGAGGTCGGGAGTCAGCCCCAGCATTTT. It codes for CASSAEVGSQPQHF. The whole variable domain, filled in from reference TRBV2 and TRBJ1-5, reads EPEVTQTPSHQVTQMGQEVILRCVPISNHLYFYWYRQILGQKVEFLVSFYNNEISEKSEIFDDQFSVERPDGSNFTLKIRSTKLEDSAMYFCASSAEVGSQPQHFGDGTRLSIL.